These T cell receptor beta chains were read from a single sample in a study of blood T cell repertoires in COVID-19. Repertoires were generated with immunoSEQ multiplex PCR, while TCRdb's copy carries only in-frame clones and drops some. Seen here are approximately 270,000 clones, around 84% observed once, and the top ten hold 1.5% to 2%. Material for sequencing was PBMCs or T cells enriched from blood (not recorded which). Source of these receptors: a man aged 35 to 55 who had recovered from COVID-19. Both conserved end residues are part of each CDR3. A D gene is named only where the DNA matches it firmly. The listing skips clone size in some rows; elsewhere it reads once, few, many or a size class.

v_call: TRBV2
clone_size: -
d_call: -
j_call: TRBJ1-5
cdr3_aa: CASSTQSAQHF
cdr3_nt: TGTGCCAGCAGTACACAATCAGCCCAGCATTTT

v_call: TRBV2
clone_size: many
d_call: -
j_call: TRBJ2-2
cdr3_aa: CASSDRVWGELFF
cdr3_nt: TGTGCCAGCAGTGACAGGGTCTGGGGGGAGCTGTTTTTT

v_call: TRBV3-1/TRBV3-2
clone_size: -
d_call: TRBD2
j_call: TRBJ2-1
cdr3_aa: CASSHSTLAGVRDEQFF
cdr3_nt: TGTGCCAGCAGCCATTCTACACTAGCGGGAGTACGGGATGAGCAGTTCTTC

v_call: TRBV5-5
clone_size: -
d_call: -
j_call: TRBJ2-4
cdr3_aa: CASSGRGQILFENIQYF
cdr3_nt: TGTGCCAGCAGCGGGCGGGGACAGATACTCTTTGAAAACATTCAGTACTTC

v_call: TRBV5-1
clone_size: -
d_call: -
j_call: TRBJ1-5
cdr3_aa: CASSLGERNQPQHF
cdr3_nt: TGCGCCAGCAGCTTGGGGGAGAGAAATCAGCCCCAGCATTTT

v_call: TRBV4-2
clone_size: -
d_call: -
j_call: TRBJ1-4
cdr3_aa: CASSQGGDGEKLFF
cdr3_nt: TGTGCCAGCAGCCAAGGCGGGGACGGTGAAAAACTGTTTTTT

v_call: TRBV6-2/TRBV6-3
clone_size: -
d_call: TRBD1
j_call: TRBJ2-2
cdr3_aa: CASSPDRQGTGELFF
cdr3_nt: TGTGCCAGCAGCCCAGATCGACAGGGAACCGGGGAGCTGTTTTTT

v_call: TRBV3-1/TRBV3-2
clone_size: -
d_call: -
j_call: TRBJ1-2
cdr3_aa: CASRQQGTNYGYTF
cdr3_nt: TGTGCCAGCAGACAACAGGGAACTAACTATGGCTACACCTTC

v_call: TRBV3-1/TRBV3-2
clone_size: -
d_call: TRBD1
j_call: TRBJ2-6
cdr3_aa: CASSQDRGPFTAPGANVLTF
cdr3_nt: TGTGCCAGCAGCCAAGACAGGGGGCCCTTCACTGCTCCTGGGGCCAACGTCCTGACTTTC

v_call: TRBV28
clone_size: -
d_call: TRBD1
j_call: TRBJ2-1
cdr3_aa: CASSTTFDRGAFKAYNEQFF
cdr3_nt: TGTGCCAGCAGTACCACTTTCGACAGGGGCGCTTTCAAAGCCTACAATGAGCAGTTCTTC

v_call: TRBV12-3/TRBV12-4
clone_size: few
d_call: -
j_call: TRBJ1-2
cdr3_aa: CASSTTGFNGYTF
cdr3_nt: TGTGCCAGCAGTACCACAGGGTTTAATGGCTACACCTTC

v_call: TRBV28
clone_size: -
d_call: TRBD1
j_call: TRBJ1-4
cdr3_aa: CASSLPITGQGVVKLFF
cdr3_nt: TGTGCCAGCAGTTTACCCATTACCGGACAGGGGGTCGTAAAACTGTTTTTT

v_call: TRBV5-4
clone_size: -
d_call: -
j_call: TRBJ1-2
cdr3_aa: CASSGGGANYGYTF
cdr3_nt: TGTGCCAGCAGCGGTGGGGGCGCGAACTATGGCTACACCTTC

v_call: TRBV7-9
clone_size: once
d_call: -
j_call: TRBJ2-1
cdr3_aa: CASSQRDSGTHNEQFF
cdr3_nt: TGTGCCAGCAGCCAACGGGACTCCGGAACTCACAATGAGCAGTTCTTC

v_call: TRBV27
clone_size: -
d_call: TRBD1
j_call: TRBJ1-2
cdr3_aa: CASSSADRGDGYTF
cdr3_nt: TGTGCCAGCAGTTCCGCGGACAGGGGAGACGGCTACACCTTC

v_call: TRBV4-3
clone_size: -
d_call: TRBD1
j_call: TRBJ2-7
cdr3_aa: CASSYRDRVYEQYF
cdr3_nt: TGCGCCAGCAGCTACCGGGACAGGGTCTACGAGCAGTACTTC